The rows below give T cell receptor beta chains drawn from one sample of a study of CD8 T cells in Susac syndrome. MiXCR, applied by TCRdb to the immunoSEQ multiplex PCR reads, yields one record per CDR3 protein. This sample has around 71,000 distinct CDR3 sequences, with around 93% found just once. Sequencing used CD4+ T cells from PBMCs. Source of these receptors: a human donor with Susac syndrome. Each CDR3 is given with its conserved first and last residue. The D gene is left open where the match is weak. The size entry is marked missing in some rows and otherwise reads once, few, many or a size class.

j_call v_call clone_size d_call cdr3_aa cdr3_nt
TRBJ1-5 TRBV2 once . CASSVRDGDQPQHF TGTGCCAGCAGCGTCCGGGACGGGGATCAGCCCCAGCATTTT
TRBJ2-7 TRBV15 . . CATSRPIRTGSYEQYF TGTGCCACCAGCAGACCAATCCGGACGGGTTCCTACGAGCAGTACTTC
TRBJ2-7 TRBV5-1 . TRBD2 CASSRTSGGYEQYF TGCGCCAGCAGCCGGACTAGCGGGGGCTACGAGCAGTACTTC
TRBJ1-6 TRBV7-9 . . CASSFFVGLRDGRDSPLHF TGTGCCAGCAGCTTTTTCGTGGGACTCAGGGACGGTCGGGATTCACCCCTCCACTTT
TRBJ1-2 TRBV28 . TRBD1 CASSSPRQGDYGYTF TGTGCCAGCAGTTCCCCCCGACAGGGGGACTATGGCTACACCTTC
TRBJ2-2 TRBV20-1 once TRBD2 CSASPAGETGELFF TGCAGTGCTAGCCCAGCGGGGGAGACCGGGGAGCTGTTTTTT
TRBJ2-3 TRBV19 . . CASSIQGSGREEVRYTQYF TGTGCCAGTAGTATACAGGGGTCAGGCAGGGAAGAAGTCAGATATACGCAGTATTTT
TRBJ1-2 TRBV10-3 . . CAIKSHRDYGYTF TGTGCCATCAAGTCGCACAGGGACTATGGCTACACCTTC
TRBJ2-7 TRBV20-1 . . CSATLSSYEQYF TGCAGTGCTACATTGAGCTCCTACGAGCAGTACTTC
TRBJ1-4 TRBV19 . TRBD1 CASYPQGAPNEKLFF TGTGCCAGTTACCCACAGGGGGCGCCTAATGAAAAACTGTTTTTT
TRBJ1-6 TRBV18 . TRBD1 CASSQDREASPLHF TGTGCCAGCTCACAGGACAGGGAGGCTTCACCCCTCCACTTT
TRBJ1-5 TRBV6-5 . . CASSYQGGGQPQHF TGTGCCAGCAGTTACCAAGGGGGGGGTCAGCCCCAGCATTTT
TRBJ2-7 TRBV20-1 . TRBD2 CSARASGGARRYEQYF TGCAGTGCTAGGGCTAGCGGGGGGGCCCGAAGATACGAGCAGTACTTC
TRBJ2-7 TRBV4-3 . TRBD1 CASSQDMGTGGREQYF TGCGCCAGCAGCCAAGATATGGGGACAGGGGGCCGCGAGCAGTACTTC
TRBJ2-7 TRBV6-2/TRBV6-3 . . CASSYYAYEQYF TGTGCCAGCAGTTACTATGCCTACGAGCAGTACTTC
TRBJ2-4 TRBV5-1 . . CASSLAPGRRLAKNIQYF TGCGCCAGCAGCTTGGCCCCAGGCCGAAGACTAGCCAAAAACATTCAGTACTTC
TRBJ1-2 TRBV4-1 . . CASSQASRGWYGYTF TGCGCCAGCAGCCAAGCCAGCAGGGGTTGGTATGGCTACACCTTC
TRBJ2-3 TRBV4-3 . TRBD1 CASSQRQGADTQYF TGCGCCAGCAGCCAAAGACAGGGGGCAGATACGCAGTATTTT
TRBJ1-5 TRBV7-9 . . CASSLDLPWDQPQHF TGTGCCAGCAGCTTAGATCTCCCTTGGGATCAGCCCCAGCATTTT
TRBJ2-6 TRBV9 . TRBD1 CASSARDSYLTSSGANVLTF TGTGCCAGCAGCGCCCGGGACAGTTACTTAACCAGCTCTGGGGCCAACGTCCTGACTTTC
TRBJ2-2 TRBV3-1 . . CASSLRRGKAGELFF TGTGCCAGCAGCCTACGCAGGGGAAAGGCCGGGGAGCTGTTTTTT
TRBJ2-5 TRBV20-1 . . CSANQGGGWQETQYF TGCAGTGCCAACCAAGGAGGGGGCTGGCAAGAGACCCAGTACTTC
TRBJ1-6 TRBV18 . . CASSPQVNSPLHF TGTGCCAGCTCACCCCAGGTGAATTCACCCCTCCACTTT
TRBJ1-6 TRBV18 . TRBD1 CASSRDRDNSPLHF TGTGCCAGCTCACGGGACAGAGATAATTCACCCCTCCACTTT
TRBJ1-1 TRBV12-3/TRBV12-4 . . CASSVQGGMNTEAFF TGTGCCAGCAGTGTACAAGGGGGGATGAACACTGAAGCTTTCTTT
TRBJ1-2 TRBV14 . TRBD1 CASSRETGFGYTF TGTGCCAGCAGCCGAGAGACAGGGTTTGGCTACACCTTC